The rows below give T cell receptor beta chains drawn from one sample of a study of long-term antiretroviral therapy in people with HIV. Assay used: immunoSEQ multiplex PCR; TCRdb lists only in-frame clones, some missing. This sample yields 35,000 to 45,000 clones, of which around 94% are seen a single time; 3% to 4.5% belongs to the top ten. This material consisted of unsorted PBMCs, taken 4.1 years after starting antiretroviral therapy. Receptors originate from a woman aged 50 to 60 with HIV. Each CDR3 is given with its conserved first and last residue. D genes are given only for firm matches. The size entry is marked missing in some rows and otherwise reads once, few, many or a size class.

cdr3_aa: CASSLEGSNTGELFF; cdr3_nt: TGCGCCAGCAGCTTGGAAGGATCGAACACCGGGGAGCTGTTTTTT; j_call: TRBJ2-2; v_call: TRBV5-1; d_call: NA; clone_size: once
cdr3_aa: CASSLDASGGYYNEQFF; cdr3_nt: TGTGCCAGCAGCTTAGATGCTAGCGGGGGGTACTACAATGAGCAGTTCTTC; j_call: TRBJ2-1; v_call: TRBV11-2; d_call: TRBD2; clone_size: NA
cdr3_aa: CASSEIGVNTEAFF; cdr3_nt: TGTGCCAGCAGTGAAATCGGGGTGAACACTGAAGCTTTCTTT; j_call: TRBJ1-1; v_call: TRBV2; d_call: NA; clone_size: NA
cdr3_aa: CASSLEGQGMQPQHF; cdr3_nt: TGTGCCAGCAGCTTAGAGGGACAGGGAATGCAGCCCCAGCATTTT; j_call: TRBJ1-5; v_call: TRBV7-9; d_call: TRBD1; clone_size: NA
cdr3_aa: CASSLDRGYGYTF; cdr3_nt: TGTGCCAGCAGCTTAGATAGAGGTTATGGCTACACCTTC; j_call: TRBJ1-2; v_call: TRBV11-2; d_call: NA; clone_size: NA
cdr3_aa: CAWNLQETQYF; cdr3_nt: TGTGCCTGGAACCTCCAAGAGACCCAGTACTTC; j_call: TRBJ2-5; v_call: TRBV30; d_call: NA; clone_size: NA
cdr3_aa: CASSLGLAPTGGETQYF; cdr3_nt: TGTGCCAGCAGCTTAGGGCTAGCCCCTACGGGGGGGGAGACCCAGTACTTC; j_call: TRBJ2-5; v_call: TRBV7-2; d_call: TRBD2; clone_size: once
cdr3_aa: CASSEGQFSNQPQHF; cdr3_nt: TGTGCCAGCAGTGAAGGCCAGTTCAGCAATCAGCCCCAGCATTTT; j_call: TRBJ1-5; v_call: TRBV6-1; d_call: NA; clone_size: NA
cdr3_aa: CASSQQETQYF; cdr3_nt: TGCGCCAGCAGCCAACAAGAGACCCAGTACTTC; j_call: TRBJ2-5; v_call: TRBV4-1; d_call: NA; clone_size: NA
cdr3_aa: CASRGGNGCYEQYF; cdr3_nt: TGTGCCAGCAGAGGGGGTAATGGGTGCTACGAGCAGTACTTC; j_call: TRBJ2-7; v_call: TRBV21-1; d_call: NA; clone_size: NA
cdr3_aa: CAWSALKDSRGNSPLHF; cdr3_nt: TGTGCCTGGAGTGCCCTAAAGGACAGTCGCGGAAATTCACCCCTCCACTTT; j_call: TRBJ1-6; v_call: TRBV30; d_call: NA; clone_size: NA
cdr3_aa: CASKPTGAVEQYF; cdr3_nt: TGTGCCAGTAAACCCACAGGGGCTGTCGAGCAGTACTTC; j_call: TRBJ2-7; v_call: TRBV27; d_call: TRBD1; clone_size: NA
cdr3_aa: CASSGTGGWANVLTF; cdr3_nt: TGTGCCAGCAGCGGAACAGGGGGCTGGGCCAACGTCCTGACTTTC; j_call: TRBJ2-6; v_call: TRBV5-6; d_call: TRBD1; clone_size: NA
cdr3_aa: CASSLEPWANYGYTF; cdr3_nt: TGCGCCAGCAGCTTGGAGCCGTGGGCTAACTATGGCTACACCTTC; j_call: TRBJ1-2; v_call: TRBV5-1; d_call: NA; clone_size: NA
cdr3_aa: CASSYLKGRYTGELFF; cdr3_nt: TGTGCCAGCAGTTACCTTAAAGGACGGTACACCGGGGAGCTGTTTTTT; j_call: TRBJ2-2; v_call: TRBV6-5; d_call: NA; clone_size: NA
cdr3_aa: CASSAGTASYNEQFF; cdr3_nt: TGTGCCAGCAGCGCCGGGACAGCATCCTACAATGAGCAGTTCTTC; j_call: TRBJ2-1; v_call: TRBV7-3; d_call: TRBD1; clone_size: NA